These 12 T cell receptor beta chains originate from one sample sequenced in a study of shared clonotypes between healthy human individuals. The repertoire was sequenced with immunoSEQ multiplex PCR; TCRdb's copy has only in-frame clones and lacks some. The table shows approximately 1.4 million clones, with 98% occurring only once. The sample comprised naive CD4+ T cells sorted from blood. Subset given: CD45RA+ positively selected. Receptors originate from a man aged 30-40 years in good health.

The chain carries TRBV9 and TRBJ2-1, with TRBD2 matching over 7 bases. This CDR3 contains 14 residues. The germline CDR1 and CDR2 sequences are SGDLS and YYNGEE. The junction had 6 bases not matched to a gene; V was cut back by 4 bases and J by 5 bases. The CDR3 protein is CASSPGGGNNEQFF. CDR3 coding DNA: TGTGCCAGCAGCCCGGGAGGAGGGAACAATGAGCAGTTCTTC.

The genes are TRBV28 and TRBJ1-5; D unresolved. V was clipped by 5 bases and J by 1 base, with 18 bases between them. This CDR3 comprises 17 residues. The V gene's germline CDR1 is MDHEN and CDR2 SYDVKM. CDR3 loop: CASSPTSTVRSNQPQHF. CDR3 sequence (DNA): TGTGCCAGCAGTCCAACCAGTACAGTTAGGAGCAATCAGCCCCAGCATTTT.

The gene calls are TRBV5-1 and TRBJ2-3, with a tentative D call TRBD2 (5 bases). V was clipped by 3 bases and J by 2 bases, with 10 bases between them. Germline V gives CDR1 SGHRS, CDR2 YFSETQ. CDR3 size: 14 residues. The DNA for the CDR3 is TGCGCCAGCAGCTCGGGGAAGCCCACAGATACGCAGTATTTT. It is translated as CASSSGKPTDTQYF.

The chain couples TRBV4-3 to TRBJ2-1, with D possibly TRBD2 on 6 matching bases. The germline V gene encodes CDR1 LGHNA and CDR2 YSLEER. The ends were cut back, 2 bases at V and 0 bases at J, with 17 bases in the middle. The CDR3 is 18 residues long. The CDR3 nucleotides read TGCGCCAGCAGCCAAACCCCCCGGGGGAGGCTCTCCTACAATGAGCAGTTCTTC. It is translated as CASSQTPRGRLSYNEQFF.

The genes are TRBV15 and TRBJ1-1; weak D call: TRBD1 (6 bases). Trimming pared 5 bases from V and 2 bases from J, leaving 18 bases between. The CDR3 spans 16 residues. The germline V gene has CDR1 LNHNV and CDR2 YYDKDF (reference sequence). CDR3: CATSPPVGGDNTEAFF. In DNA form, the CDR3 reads TGTGCCACCAGCCCACCGGTTGGGGGCGACAACACTGAAGCTTTCTTT.

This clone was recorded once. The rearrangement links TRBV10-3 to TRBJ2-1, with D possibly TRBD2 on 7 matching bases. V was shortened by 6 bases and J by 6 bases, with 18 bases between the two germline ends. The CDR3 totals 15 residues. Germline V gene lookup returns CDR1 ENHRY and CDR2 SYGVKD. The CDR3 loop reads CAIRVRERGGNEQFF. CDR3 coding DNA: TGTGCCATCAGAGTGCGGGAGAGGGGGGGCAATGAGCAGTTCTTC.

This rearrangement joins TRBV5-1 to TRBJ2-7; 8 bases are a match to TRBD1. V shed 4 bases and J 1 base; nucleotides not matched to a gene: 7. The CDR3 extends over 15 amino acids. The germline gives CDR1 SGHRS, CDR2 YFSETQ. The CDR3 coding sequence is TGCGCCAGCAGCCCCCAGACAGGGGTGTCCTACGAGCAGTACTTC. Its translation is CASSPQTGVSYEQYF. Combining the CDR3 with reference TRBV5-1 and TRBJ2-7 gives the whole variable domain KAGVTQTPRYLIKTRGQQVTLSCSPISGHRSVSWYQQTPGQGLQFLFEYFSETQRNKGNFPGRFSGRQFSNSRSEMNVSTLELGDSALYLCASSPQTGVSYEQYFGPGTRLTVT.

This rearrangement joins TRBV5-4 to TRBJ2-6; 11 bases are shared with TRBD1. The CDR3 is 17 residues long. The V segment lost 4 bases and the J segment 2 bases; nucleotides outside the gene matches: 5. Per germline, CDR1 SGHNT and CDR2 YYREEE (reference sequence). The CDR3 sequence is CASSRGQGAAGANVLTF. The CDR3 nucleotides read TGTGCCAGCAGCCGCGGACAGGGGGCTGCTGGGGCCAACGTCCTGACTTTC.

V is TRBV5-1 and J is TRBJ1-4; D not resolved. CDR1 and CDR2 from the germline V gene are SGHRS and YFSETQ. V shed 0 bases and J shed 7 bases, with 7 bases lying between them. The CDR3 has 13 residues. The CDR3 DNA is TGCGCCAGCAGCTTGGACTCGTTTGAAAAACTGTTTTTT. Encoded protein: CASSLDSFEKLFF.

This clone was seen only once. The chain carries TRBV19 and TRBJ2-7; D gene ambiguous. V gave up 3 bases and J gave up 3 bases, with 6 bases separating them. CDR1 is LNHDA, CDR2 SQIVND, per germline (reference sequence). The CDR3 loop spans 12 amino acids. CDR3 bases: TGTGCCAGTAGTATGAGGAGCTACGAGCAGTACTTC. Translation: CASSMRSYEQYF.

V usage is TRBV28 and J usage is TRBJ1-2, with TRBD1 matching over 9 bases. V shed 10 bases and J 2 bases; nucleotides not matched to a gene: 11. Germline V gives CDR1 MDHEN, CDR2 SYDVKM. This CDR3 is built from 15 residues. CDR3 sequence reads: CATLFPGQGNYGYTF. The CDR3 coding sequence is TGTGCCACCCTATTTCCGGGACAGGGCAACTATGGCTACACCTTC.

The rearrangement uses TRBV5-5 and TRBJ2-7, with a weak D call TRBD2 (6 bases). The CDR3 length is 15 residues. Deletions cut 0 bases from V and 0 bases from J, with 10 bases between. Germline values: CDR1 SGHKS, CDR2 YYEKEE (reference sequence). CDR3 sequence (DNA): TGTGCCAGCAGCTTGGGGGGAGGCCCCTCCTACGAGCAGTACTTC. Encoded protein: CASSLGGGPSYEQYF.